These 19 T cell receptor beta chains came from one sample sequenced in a study of cytomegalovirus exposure and HLA in healthy donors. Produced via immunoSEQ multiplex PCR; TCRdb's table is partial and in-frame only. Seen here are about 240,000 clones, about 86% observed once, and the top ten hold around 1.3%. The source material was PBMCs. These receptors all stem from a woman under 40 in good health and CMV-seropositive.

The chain employs TRBV27 and TRBJ1-2, with 10 bases lining up with TRBD1. Trimming cost V 4 bases and J 2 bases; bases outside gene matches: 7. From germline, CDR1 is MNHEY and CDR2 SMNVEV (reference sequence). The CDR3 contains 16 residues. The chain's CDR3 is CASSSWDRGGNYGYTF. CDR3 nucleotides: TGTGCCAGCAGTTCTTGGGACAGGGGCGGGAACTATGGCTACACCTTC.

The CDR3 region is CAWSTGDNEQFF. CDR3 coding DNA: TGTGCCTGGAGTACAGGGGACAATGAGCAGTTCTTC. This rearrangement joins TRBV30 to TRBJ2-1; TRBD1 aligns across 7 bases. This CDR3 is 12 amino acids long. Germline V gene sequence: CDR1 GTSNPN, CDR2 SVGIG (reference sequence). The ends lost 2 bases at V and 5 bases at J; junction bases unmatched: 0.

This clone was seen a single time. This chain connects TRBV7-2 to TRBJ2-7, with TRBD2 identical over 7 bases. The CDR3 contains 14 residues. Unmatched junction bases numbered 8, after V lost 3 bases and J lost 6 bases. Germline CDR1 is SGHTA and CDR2 is FQGNSA. DNA for the CDR3: TGTGCCAGCAGCTTCGCCGGGACTATAGGCGAGCAGTACTTC. It encodes CASSFAGTIGEQYF.

The chain employs TRBV6-1 and TRBJ2-3; 7 bases map to TRBD2. Trimming cost V 4 bases and J 4 bases; bases outside gene matches: 8. The CDR3 has 15 residues. Germline V gene sequence: CDR1 MNHNS, CDR2 SASEGT. The CDR3 DNA sequence: TGTGCCAGCAGTGGGGAACGGGCGGGGGCAGATACGCAGTATTTT. As protein: CASSGERAGADTQYF.

This chain links TRBV7-7 with TRBJ2-5; 9 bases fit TRBD2. The CDR3 is 15 residues long. The ends lost 4 bases at V and 2 bases at J; junction bases unmatched: 5. The germline CDR1 and CDR2 sequences are SSHAT and FNYEAQ (reference sequence). This CDR3 reads CASSYSSGVQETQYF. DNA of the CDR3: TGTGCCAGCAGCTACTCTAGCGGGGTTCAAGAGACCCAGTACTTC.

The chain recombines TRBV10-2 with TRBJ1-4; a possible D gene is TRBD1 (6 bases). Germline values: CDR1 WSHSY, CDR2 SAAADI. The CDR3 is 16 amino acids. The V and J ends lost 3 bases and 3 bases respectively, with 14 bases between them. CDR3 loop: CASSETLRGSNEKLFF. As DNA, the CDR3 is TGCGCCAGCAGTGAAACCCTCAGGGGTTCTAATGAAAAACTGTTTTTT.

J is TRBJ2-4 and V is TRBV7-8; D remains unclear. This CDR3 contains 17 residues. V lost 5 bases and J lost 0, with 17 bases in between. From germline, CDR1 is SGHVS and CDR2 FQNEAQ. CDR3 coding DNA: TGTGCCAGCAGCAAACATCGGGTGGAATTAGCCAAAAACATTCAGTACTTC. Amino acids: CASSKHRVELAKNIQYF.

This clone occurred once. The rearrangement joins TRBV21-1 to TRBJ2-7; TRBD2, the table's D call, was not compared with the DNA. TRBV21-1 is labeled a pseudogene. The CDR3 spans 17 residues. CDR3 bases: TGTGCCAGCAGCAAAGAACGTATAGGCGGGGAGCCCTACGAGCAGTACTTC. Translated, it gives CASSKERIGGEPYEQYF.

The rearrangement uses TRBV2 and TRBJ1-2; no firm D call. The CDR3 consists of 15 residues. Looked up from germline, CDR1 is SNHLY and CDR2 is FYNNEI. Trimming removed 5 bases from V and 1 base from J, with 14 bases in between. The CDR3 bases are TGTGCCAGCAGTCCTATCGCGGTGGGTAACTATGGCTACACCTTC. The encoded protein is CASSPIAVGNYGYTF.

The chain couples TRBV6-1 to TRBJ1-1; 9 bases are a match to TRBD1. The V segment lost 6 bases and the J segment 4 bases; nucleotides outside the gene matches: 9. Germline values: CDR1 MNHNS, CDR2 SASEGT. CDR3 size: 15 residues. The CDR3 coding sequence is TGTGCCAGCAGATACACAGGGGGCGGGGGCACTGAAGCTTTCTTT. It specifies CASRYTGGGGTEAFF.

The chain carries TRBV10-1 and TRBJ2-7, with D possibly matching TRBD2 (5 bases). The CDR3 totals 13 residues. V dropped 5 bases and J dropped 3 bases, with 11 bases sitting between them. Per germline, CDR1 WNHNN and CDR2 SYGVQD (reference sequence). This chain's CDR3 is CASSSVGVYEQYF. The CDR3 DNA is TGCGCCAGCAGTTCGGTCGGGGTCTACGAGCAGTACTTC.

The rearrangement uses TRBV9 and TRBJ2-1; maybe TRBD2 (5 bases). The ends were cut back, 0 bases at V and 3 bases at J, with 10 bases in the middle. The V gene's germline CDR1 is SGDLS and CDR2 YYNGEE. CDR3 size: 15 residues. Written as DNA, the CDR3 is TGTGCCAGCAGCGTAGATAGCGACGGCTACAATGAGCAGTTCTTC. Encoded protein: CASSVDSDGYNEQFF.

The genes are TRBV27 and TRBJ2-3; TRBD2 aligns across 12 bases. Germline V CDR1 and CDR2: MNHEY, SMNVEV (reference sequence). J lost 7 bases, V lost 5 bases, and 7 bases had no gene match. The CDR3 spans 15 residues. The DNA of the CDR3 is TGTGCCAGCAGTGCTAGCGGGAGGGTGGTAAATACGCAGTATTTT. It is translated as CASSASGRVVNTQYF.

The CDR3 DNA follows: TGTGCCACCAGCAGACAGCGGGAGAACCCCCAAAACATTCAGTACTTC. It is translated as CATSRQRENPQNIQYF. The chain joins TRBV15 to TRBJ2-4; the match to TRBD2 covers 8 bases. Unmatched junction bases numbered 8, after V lost 2 bases and J lost 5 bases. Germline loops: CDR1 LNHNV, CDR2 YYDKDF (reference sequence). The CDR3 extends over 16 amino acids.

There are a few counts of this clone. V usage is TRBV5-1 and J usage is TRBJ2-7, with 9 bases fitting TRBD2. V was clipped by 2 bases and J by 3 bases; unmatched bases: 3. Looked up from germline, CDR1 is SGHRS and CDR2 is YFSETQ. The CDR3 totals 14 residues. This CDR3 is CASSFSGGLYEQYF. CDR3 coding DNA: TGCGCCAGCAGCTTTAGCGGGGGACTCTACGAGCAGTACTTC.

This chain connects TRBV28 to TRBJ2-1; TRBD2 is a possible D gene (5 bases). Germline loops: CDR1 MDHEN, CDR2 SYDVKM. V was clipped by 3 bases and J by 1 base, with 16 bases between them. CDR3 length: 17 amino acids. Written as DNA, the CDR3 is TGTGCCAGCAGTTTGGGAGCGGCCATGGGGTCCTACAATGAGCAGTTCTTC. Its translation is CASSLGAAMGSYNEQFF.

The chain recombines TRBV6-6 with TRBJ1-2; 9 positions match TRBD1. CDR1 and CDR2 (germline): MNHNY, SVGAGI (reference sequence). After removal of 2 bases from V and 3 bases from J, the junction contained 7 bases not matched to a gene. The CDR3 loop spans 16 amino acids. For the CDR3, the DNA is TGTGCCAGCAGTTACCCCCGGGACAGGGAGGACTATGGCTACACCTTC. It encodes CASSYPRDREDYGYTF.

This rearrangement joins TRBV6-6 to TRBJ1-1; 8 nucleotides agree with TRBD1. The trim removed 7 bases at V and 3 bases at J, leaving 7 bases unmatched. Germline CDR1 reads MNHNY; CDR2 reads SVGAGI (reference sequence). This CDR3 contains 14 residues. CDR3 sequence reads: CASTQDRVYTEAFF. The CDR3 DNA follows: TGTGCCAGCACCCAGGACAGGGTGTACACTGAAGCTTTCTTT.

Comment on this clone: Additional DNA sequences in this sample encode the identical CDR3. The chain has TRBV5-4 and TRBJ2-7; TRBD1 agrees at 9 bases. There are 14 residues in the CDR3. Trimming removed 4 bases from V and 2 bases from J; junction bases left unmatched: 4. CDR1 SGHNT and CDR2 YYREEE come from the germline V gene (reference sequence). CDR3 DNA: TGTGCCAGCAGCCCGGGACAGGGACCCTACGAGCAGTACTTC. Protein sequence: CASSPGQGPYEQYF.